This T cell receptor (beta chain) was identified in a study of blood T cells in healthy people across ages. General study points: Compared with aged donors, long-lived donors showed fewer expanded clones, suggesting selection.

On this clonotype itself: Antigen unknown.

The use of a sample-barcoded 5' primer and a J-beta primer mix characterized a second PCR of about 6 to 12 cycles. Researchers report that a template-switch adaptor with 12 random nucleotides tagged each cDNA molecule. One entry per CDR3 protein, called by TCRdb with MiXCR from the 5' RACE reads. The data contain roughly 730,000 distinct CDR3 sequences, about 56% of them singletons. Isolation of PBMCs gave at least 6 million cells per sample. Every sample gave at least 6 micrograms of total RNA when it was extracted. Germline CDR1 reads MDHEN; CDR2 reads SYDVKM. This CDR3 is built from 14 residues. The sequencing sample was made of blood. The sequence was obtained from a man aged 35-49 years in good health. This chain connects TRBV28 to TRBJ2-5, with D tentatively TRBD1 (5 bases). The end of the DNA is better explained by TRBJ2-7, so the J call may be wrong. CDR3 loop: CATNPGSFFDEQYF. CDR3 DNA: TGTGCCACTAATCCAGGGTCATTTTTCGACGAGCAGTACTTC.